The T cell receptor (beta chain) described here comes from a study of blood T cell repertoires in COVID-19. Overall study context: The United States, Italy and Spain provided the acute and convalescent COVID-19 samples. T cells, B-cell-depleted T cells, or PBMCs supplied cDNA or gDNA.

Germline V gene sequence: CDR1 LNHDA, CDR2 SQIVND (reference sequence). The V gene lost 5 bases and the J gene lost 4 bases, with 11 bases spanning the gap. The CDR3 extends over 13 amino acids. TCRdb keeps only in-frame clones here, not all; method: immunoSEQ multiplex PCR. The data hold nearly 95,000 clones, with 87% observed a single time. The source material was peripheral blood. This chain links TRBV19 with TRBJ1-2; the D is unclear. The source is a human donor with acute or convalescent COVID-19. The donor label of this sample is uncertain. CDR3 loop: CASSPRTGYGYTF. As DNA, the CDR3 is TGTGCCAGTAGTCCCCGTACGGGCTATGGCTACACCTTC. Drawing the rest from reference TRBV19 and TRBJ1-2, the complete variable domain is DGGITQSPKYLFRKEGQNVTLSCEQNLNHDAMYWYRQDPGQGLRLIYYSQIVNDFQKGDIAEGYSVSREKKESFPLTVTSAQKNPTAFYLCASSPRTGYGYTFGSGTRLTVV.